This entry lists 11 T cell receptor beta chains sequenced from one sample in a study of Tregs in tolerant kidney transplant recipients. The repertoire was sequenced with immunoSEQ multiplex PCR; TCRdb's copy has only in-frame clones and lacks some. The sample has over 50,000 clones, approximately 85% seen once. The source material was Tregs from blood, sampled before the transplant. The receptors derive from a human donor who received a combined kidney and bone marrow transplant.

V is TRBV28 and J is TRBJ1-1; D might be TRBD1 (5 bases). Looked up from germline, CDR1 is MDHEN and CDR2 is SYDVKM. The V and J ends lost 3 bases and 0 bases respectively, with 8 bases between them. The CDR3 is 14 amino acids. In DNA form, the CDR3 reads TGTGCCAGCAGTTTCGGGGGTATGAACACTGAAGCTTTCTTT. Encoded protein: CASSFGGMNTEAFF.

The chain links TRBV5-1 to TRBJ1-1; 7 bases align to TRBD1. The CDR3 sequence is 15 residues long. Per the germline V gene, CDR1 is SGHRS and CDR2 is YFSETQ. Losses at the gene ends were 4 bases for V and 1 base for J; bases not matched to a gene: 7. This CDR3 is CASSITGARNTEAFF. CDR3 coding DNA: TGCGCCAGCAGCATTACAGGGGCCAGGAACACTGAAGCTTTCTTT. Variable domain in full (rest from reference TRBV5-1 and TRBJ1-1): KAGVTQTPRYLIKTRGQQVTLSCSPISGHRSVSWYQQTPGQGLQFLFEYFSETQRNKGNFPGRFSGRQFSNSRSEMNVSTLELGDSALYLCASSITGARNTEAFFGQGTRLTVV.

V gene TRBV7-2 combines with J gene TRBJ1-2, with no clear D. V was clipped by 3 bases and J by 3 bases, with 17 bases between them. CDR3 size: 16 residues. CDR1 is SGHTA and CDR2 is FQGNSA in the germline V gene. CDR3 protein: CASSFLVIQRDYGYTF. CDR3 DNA: TGTGCCAGCAGCTTCCTCGTTATCCAAAGGGACTATGGCTACACCTTC.

The chain employs TRBV4-1 and TRBJ2-7; 11 bases align to TRBD2. V was pared by 0 bases and J by 5 bases, with 9 bases of the junction left unmatched. The CDR3 covers 17 residues. Germline values: CDR1 MGHRA, CDR2 YSYEKL. The chain's CDR3 is CASSQDTLAGGVDEQYF. CDR3 bases: TGCGCCAGCAGCCAAGATACGCTAGCGGGGGGCGTCGACGAGCAGTACTTC.

This clone showed up just a few times. The sample holds other DNA sequences that translate to the same CDR3. The genes are TRBV29-1 and TRBJ2-5, with TRBD2 identical over 9 bases. The germline V gene has CDR1 SQVTM and CDR2 ANQGSEA. V lost 4 bases to trimming and J lost 9 bases; unmatched junction nucleotides: 9. The CDR3 contains 13 residues. CDR3 DNA: TGCAGCGTTGGGCGGGGGGGCGAAGGGGCCCAGTACTTC. This codes for CSVGRGGEGAQYF.

This clone was recorded only once. The rearrangement uses TRBV9 and TRBJ1-2; tentatively, D is TRBD1 (6 bases). CDR1 SGDLS and CDR2 YYNGEE come from the germline V gene. The CDR3 has 13 amino acids. Trimming removed 3 bases from V and 9 bases from J, with 15 bases in between. CDR3 DNA: TGTGCCAGCAGCGCCAGGGGATCTATGAGCTACACCTTC. It encodes CASSARGSMSYTF.

The chain uses TRBV7-9 and TRBJ2-7; tentatively, D is TRBD1 or TRBD2 (5 bases each). Trimming cost V 2 bases and J 2 bases, with 10 bases left between them. The CDR3 is 14 residues long. CDR1 and CDR2 from the germline V gene are SEHNR and FQNEAQ (reference sequence). CDR3 DNA sequence: TGTGCCAGCAGCTTACTAGAGGGGCCCTACGAGCAGTACTTC. Translation gives CASSLLEGPYEQYF.

The chain joins TRBV12-1 to TRBJ1-3. TRBV12-1 is shown as a pseudogene. The CDR3 has 16 residues. CDR3 sequence: CASSLQQRFSGNTIYF. The CDR3 DNA reads TGTGCCAGCAGCTTGCAGCAGCGCTTCTCTGGAAACACCATATATTTT.

The chain joins TRBV27 to TRBJ1-2, with 8 bases lining up with TRBD1. The CDR3 spans 14 residues. Trimming removed 6 bases from V and 4 bases from J; junction bases left unmatched: 7. Germline CDR1 and CDR2: MNHEY and SMNVEV (reference sequence). DNA for the CDR3: TGTGCCAGCAGGCGGACAGGGTCAGGCTATGGCTACACCTTC. Translating gives CASRRTGSGYGYTF.

The rearrangement joins TRBV7-9 to TRBJ2-1; 7 nucleotides match TRBD2. With V trimmed by 7 bases and J by 5 bases, 5 bases remained unmatched. The germline V gene has CDR1 SEHNR and CDR2 FQNEAQ (reference sequence). The CDR3 totals 13 residues. Here the CDR3 reads CASTRTRNNEQFF. CDR3 DNA: TGTGCCAGCACCCGGACTAGGAACAATGAGCAGTTCTTC.

The chain links TRBV5-1 to TRBJ2-7; maybe TRBD1 (5 bases). Germline values: CDR1 SGHRS, CDR2 YFSETQ. The CDR3 is made up of 13 amino acids. The V end was cut by 1 base, the J end by 3 bases, with 8 bases between. The DNA for the CDR3 is TGCGCCAGCAGCTTGCGCCAGGGCTACGAGCAGTACTTC. It is translated as CASSLRQGYEQYF.